These 7 T cell receptor beta chains came from one sample sequenced in a study of T cell responses to AZD1222 COVID-19 vaccine. This table comes from immunoSEQ multiplex PCR, and its TCRdb copy is limited to in-frame clones, with some not included. The sample comprises 200,000 to 250,000 clones, 85% to 95% of which are singletons, and roughly 1% rests with the top ten. Material: peripheral blood, obtained on day 0 of MenACWY control vaccination. The receptors derive from an adult in good health.

This sequence joins TRBV6-2 or TRBV6-3 and TRBJ2-5, with D possibly matching TRBD2 (7 bases). The CDR3 length is 15 residues. Germline V gene sequence: CDR1 MNHEY, CDR2 SVGEGT. Trimming stripped 6 bases from V and 5 bases from J, with 19 bases between. In DNA, the CDR3 is TGTGCCAGCAGCTCTATGGGGGGGGGCTGGGAGACCCAGTACTTC. It encodes CASSSMGGGWETQYF.

The chain is built from TRBV7-6 and TRBJ2-7, with TRBD2 as a possible D gene (5 bases). Germline loops: CDR1 SGHVS, CDR2 FNYEAQ. The CDR3 runs to 13 residues. Trimming stripped 7 bases from V and 2 bases from J, with 12 bases between. The chain's CDR3 is CASKPRGTYEQYF. The DNA for the CDR3 is TGTGCCAGCAAGCCCCGGGGAACCTACGAGCAGTACTTC.

For the CDR3, the DNA is TGTGCCAGCAGCCCTGGGACGGAGATGTCACCCCTCCACTTT. This sequence encodes CASSPGTEMSPLHF. J is TRBJ1-6 and V is TRBV7-3; tentatively, D is TRBD1 (5 bases). CDR1 SGHTA and CDR2 FQGTGA come from the germline V gene. Trimming took 5 bases from V and 10 from J, leaving 15 bases between them. The CDR3 runs to 14 residues.

The chain has TRBV11-2 and TRBJ1-2; D unresolved. The germline V gene has CDR1 SGHAT and CDR2 FQNNGV. V was pared by 3 bases and J by 2 bases, with 16 bases between. The CDR3 is 16 amino acids. CDR3 sequence reads: CASSFRASAANYGYTF. The CDR3 nucleotides read TGTGCCAGCAGCTTCCGAGCGAGCGCGGCCAACTATGGCTACACCTTC.

The chain recombines TRBV5-6 with TRBJ1-2; TRBD1 is a possible D gene (6 bases). Trimming stripped 4 bases from V and 5 bases from J, with 12 bases between. CDR1 is SGHDT, CDR2 YYEEEE, per germline. CDR3 size: 13 residues. CDR3 DNA: TGTGCCAGCAGCGCGAGGACAGTATATGGCTACACCTTC. Encoded protein: CASSARTVYGYTF. Full variable domain (outside the CDR3, taken from reference TRBV5-6 and TRBJ1-2): DAGVTQSPTHLIKTRGQQVTLRCSPKSGHDTVSWYQQALGQGPQFIFQYYEEEERQRGNFPDRFSGHQFPNYSSELNVNALLLGDSALYLCASSARTVYGYTFGSGTRLTVV.

The chain employs TRBV25-1 and TRBJ2-7; 8 bases align to TRBD1. Germline assignment: CDR1 MGHDK and CDR2 SYGVNS. J gave up 7 bases and V 1 base, and 6 bases lay outside the gene matches. This CDR3 comprises 14 residues. The CDR3 sequence: CASSEWDRREEQYF. For the CDR3, the DNA is TGTGCCAGCAGTGAATGGGACAGGCGTGAGGAGCAGTACTTC.

The chain uses TRBV5-4 and TRBJ1-1; tentatively, D is TRBD1 (6 bases). CDR1 is SGHNT and CDR2 is YYREEE in the germline V gene (reference sequence). The CDR3 extends over 13 amino acids. Trimming stripped 5 bases from V and 2 bases from J, with 10 bases between. The CDR3 DNA follows: TGTGCCAGCAGTTCGGACAGTAACACTGAAGCTTTCTTT. This sequence encodes CASSSDSNTEAFF.